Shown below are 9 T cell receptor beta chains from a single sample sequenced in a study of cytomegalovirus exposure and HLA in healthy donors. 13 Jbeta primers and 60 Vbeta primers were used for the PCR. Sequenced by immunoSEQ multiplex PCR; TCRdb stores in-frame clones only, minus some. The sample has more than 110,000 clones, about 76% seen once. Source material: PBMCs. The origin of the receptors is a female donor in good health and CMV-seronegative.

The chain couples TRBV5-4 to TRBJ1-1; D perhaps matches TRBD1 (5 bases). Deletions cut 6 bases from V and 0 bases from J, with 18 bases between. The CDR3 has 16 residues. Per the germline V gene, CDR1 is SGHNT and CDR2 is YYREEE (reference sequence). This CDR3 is CASTPGAPGMNTEAFF. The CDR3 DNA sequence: TGTGCCAGCACCCCGGGTGCGCCAGGGATGAACACTGAAGCTTTCTTT.

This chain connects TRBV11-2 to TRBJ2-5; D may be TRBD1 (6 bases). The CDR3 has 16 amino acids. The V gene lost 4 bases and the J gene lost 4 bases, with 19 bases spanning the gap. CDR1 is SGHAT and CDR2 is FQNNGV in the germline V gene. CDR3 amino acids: CASSSLGGQMGETQYF. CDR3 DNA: TGTGCCAGCAGCTCGCTGGGCGGACAGATGGGAGAGACCCAGTACTTC.

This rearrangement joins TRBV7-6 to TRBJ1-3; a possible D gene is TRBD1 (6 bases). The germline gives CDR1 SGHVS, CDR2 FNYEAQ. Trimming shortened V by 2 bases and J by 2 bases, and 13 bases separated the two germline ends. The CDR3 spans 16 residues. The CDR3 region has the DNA TGTGCCAGCAGCTTAACAGCAGGGGTTACTGGAAACACCATATATTTT. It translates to CASSLTAGVTGNTIYF.

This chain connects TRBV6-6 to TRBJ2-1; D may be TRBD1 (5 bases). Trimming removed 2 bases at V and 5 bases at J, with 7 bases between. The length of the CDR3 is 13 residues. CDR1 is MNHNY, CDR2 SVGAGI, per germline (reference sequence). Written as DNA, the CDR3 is TGTGCCAGCAGTTACGGGGCTGACAATGAGCAGTTCTTC. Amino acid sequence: CASSYGADNEQFF.

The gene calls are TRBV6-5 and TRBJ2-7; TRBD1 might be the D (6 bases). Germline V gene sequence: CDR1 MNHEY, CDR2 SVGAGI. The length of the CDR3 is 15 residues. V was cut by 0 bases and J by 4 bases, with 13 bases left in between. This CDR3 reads CASSYSAGTKYEQYF. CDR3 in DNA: TGTGCCAGCAGTTACTCAGCAGGGACAAAGTACGAGCAGTACTTC.

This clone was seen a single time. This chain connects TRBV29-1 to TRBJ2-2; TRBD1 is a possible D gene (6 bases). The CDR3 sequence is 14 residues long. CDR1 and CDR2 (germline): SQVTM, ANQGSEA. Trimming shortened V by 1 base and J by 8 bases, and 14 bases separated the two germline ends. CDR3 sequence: CSVEAEQGRGELFF. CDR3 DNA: TGCAGCGTTGAAGCTGAACAGGGCCGGGGGGAGCTGTTTTTT.

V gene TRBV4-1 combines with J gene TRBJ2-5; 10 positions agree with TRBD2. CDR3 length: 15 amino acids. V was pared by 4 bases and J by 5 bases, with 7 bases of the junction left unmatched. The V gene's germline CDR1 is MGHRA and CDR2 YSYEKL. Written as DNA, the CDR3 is TGCGCCAGCAGCCGAAGAGCGGGGGGGAAGGAGACCCAGTACTTC. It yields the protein CASSRRAGGKETQYF.

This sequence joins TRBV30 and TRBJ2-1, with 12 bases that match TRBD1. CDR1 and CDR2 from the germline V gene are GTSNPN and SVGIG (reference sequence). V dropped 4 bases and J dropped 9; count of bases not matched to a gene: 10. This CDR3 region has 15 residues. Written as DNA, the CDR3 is TGTGCCTGGAACGTGGGACAGGGGGCAGGGAGTGAGCAGTTCTTC. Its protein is CAWNVGQGAGSEQFF.

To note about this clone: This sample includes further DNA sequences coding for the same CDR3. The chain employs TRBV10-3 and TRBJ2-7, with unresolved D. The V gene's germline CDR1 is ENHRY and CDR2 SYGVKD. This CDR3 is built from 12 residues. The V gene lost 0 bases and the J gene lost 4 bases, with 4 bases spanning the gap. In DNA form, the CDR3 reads TGTGCCATCAGTGAGTCGAGTTACGAGCAGTACTTC. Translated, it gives CAISESSYEQYF.